This TCR beta chain is from a study of blood T cell repertoires in COVID-19. The CDR3 contains 14 residues. Per the germline V gene, CDR1 is LGHNA and CDR2 is YNFKEQ. Trimming cost V 1 base and J 2 bases, with 8 bases left between them. Authors' data handling: Quantification of nucleated cells was approximated via reference gene primer amplification. The repertoire was sequenced with immunoSEQ multiplex PCR; TCRdb's copy has only in-frame clones and lacks some. V and J calls and clone size are copied from that table; D and trimming were computed from the DNA. The data show 300,000 to 450,000 clones, with approximately 87% seen just once and about 2.3% held by the top ten. During active infection, Seattle patients enrolled and were then monitored through disease.

The TCR sequence derives from a woman in her sixties or seventies with COVID-19, enrolled during active disease. Material for sequencing was peripheral blood. The gene calls are TRBV4-2 and TRBJ1-2; D ambiguous. The DNA for the CDR3 is TGTGCCAGCAGCCAAGGATATACAAACTATGGCTACACCTTC. It codes for CASSQGYTNYGYTF.